Sequencing of this TCR beta chain was carried out in a study of cytomegalovirus exposure and HLA in healthy donors. The PCR ran on 60 Vbeta and 13 Jbeta primers. Method: immunoSEQ multiplex PCR; TCRdb's copy keeps in-frame clones and lacks some. In the table there are just over 70,000 clones, about 67% of which are singletons. The CDR3 totals 15 residues. J lost 2 bases, V lost 2 bases, and 4 bases had no gene match. Germline V gene lookup returns CDR1 MRHNA and CDR2 SNTAGT. Source material: PBMCs. The chain couples TRBV6-4 to TRBJ2-3; TRBD2 aligns across 7 bases. This sequence originates from a human donor in good health. The CDR3 nucleotides are TGTGCCAGCAGTGACGGCGGGGGTGACACAGATACGCAGTATTTT. It translates to CASSDGGGDTDTQYF.